A single sample gave rise to the 17 T cell receptor beta chains below, sequenced in a study of blood T cell repertoires in COVID-19. Sequenced by immunoSEQ multiplex PCR; TCRdb stores in-frame clones only, minus some. The repertoire holds about 320,000 clones, with approximately 88% as singletons. Sequencing was carried out using PBMCs or T cells enriched from blood (not recorded which). The receptor source for this set is a woman between 18 and 29 years old who had recovered from COVID-19.

The chain carries TRBV28 and TRBJ2-2; a weak D match, TRBD2 (5 bases). The V gene lost 5 bases and the J gene lost 2 bases, with 15 bases spanning the gap. Per germline, CDR1 MDHEN and CDR2 SYDVKM. This CDR3 has 16 residues. Written as DNA, the CDR3 is TGTGCCAGCAGTCGGACTCAGTTCCGTAACACCGGGGAGCTGTTTTTT. It translates to CASSRTQFRNTGELFF.

J is TRBJ2-3 and V is TRBV7-3; 9 bases are a match to TRBD2. The CDR3 length is 16 residues. Trimming removed 1 base from V and 7 bases from J; junction bases left unmatched: 9. Germline CDR1 reads SGHTA; CDR2 reads FQGTGA. The CDR3 bases are TGTGCCAGCAGCTTAATGGGTAGCGGGAGCCCAAATACGCAGTATTTT. Protein: CASSLMGSGSPNTQYF. Combining the CDR3 with reference TRBV7-3 and TRBJ2-3 gives the whole variable domain GAGVSQTPSNKVTEKGKYVELRCDPISGHTALYWYRQSLGQGPEFLIYFQGTGAADDSGLPNDRFFAVRPEGSVSTLKIQRTERGDSAVYLCASSLMGSGSPNTQYFGPGTRLTVL.

The chain couples TRBV19 to TRBJ2-3, with a weak D call TRBD2 (5 bases). The length of the CDR3 is 13 residues. Germline CDR1 reads LNHDA; CDR2 reads SQIVND (reference sequence). The V and J ends lost 3 bases and 1 base respectively, with 5 bases between them. For the CDR3, the DNA is TGTGCCAGTAGTATTAGCGGCACAGATACGCAGTATTTT. As protein: CASSISGTDTQYF.

The V and J genes are TRBV3-1 (or the pseudogene TRBV3-2) and TRBJ2-2, with TRBD2 identical over 9 bases. The CDR3 spans 15 residues. J lost 6 bases, V lost 5 bases, and 7 bases had no gene match. Germline values: CDR1 LGHDT, CDR2 YNNKEL (reference sequence). CDR3 sequence (DNA): TGTGCCAGCAGCGCTTTTAGCGGGAGTGCCGGGGAGCTGTTTTTT. Translation gives CASSAFSGSAGELFF.

This chain connects TRBV5-4 to TRBJ2-5, with 8 bases fitting TRBD2. Unmatched junction bases numbered 6, after V lost 4 bases and J lost 1 base. This CDR3 comprises 15 residues. Germline V gene data show CDR1 as SGHNT and CDR2 as YYREEE (reference sequence). The CDR3 protein is CASSEIAGTQETQYF. In DNA, the CDR3 is TGTGCCAGCAGCGAGATAGCGGGAACCCAAGAGACCCAGTACTTC.

This clone has just one count. The rearrangement joins TRBV30 to TRBJ1-1; a possible D gene is TRBD1 (5 bases). The CDR3 is made up of 15 amino acids. V lost 0 bases, J lost 2 bases, and 13 bases lay in between. CDR1 and CDR2 from the germline V gene are GTSNPN and SVGIG (reference sequence). DNA of the CDR3: TGTGCCTGGAGTGTATTCTCAGGGCTAAACACTGAAGCTTTCTTT. Its protein product is CAWSVFSGLNTEAFF.

The chain employs TRBV4-3 and TRBJ1-2, with 7 bases fitting TRBD1. With V trimmed by 0 bases and J by 0 bases, 7 bases remained unmatched. The CDR3 contains 17 residues. In germline, CDR1 is LGHNA, CDR2 YSLEER. The CDR3 protein is CASSQEVGGRANYGYTF. DNA for the CDR3: TGCGCCAGCAGCCAAGAAGTAGGGGGCCGAGCTAACTATGGCTACACCTTC.

V usage is TRBV20-1 and J usage is TRBJ2-1; D possibly corresponds to TRBD2 (5 bases). The CDR3 covers 12 residues. The V end was cut by 3 bases, the J end by 10 bases, with 13 bases between. Germline V gene data show CDR1 as DFQATT and CDR2 as SNEGSKA (reference sequence). CDR3 loop: CSASKTRNEQFF. In DNA, the CDR3 is TGCAGTGCTAGTAAAACTAGAAACGAGCAGTTCTTC.

V gene TRBV11-3 combines with J gene TRBJ2-5; perhaps TRBD2 as D (6 bases). The germline CDR1 and CDR2 sequences are SGHNT and YENEEA. V lost 2 bases and J lost 2, with 9 bases in between. CDR3 length equals 14 residues. CDR3 bases: TGTGCCAGCAGCTTAAGCGGGCAACAAGAGACCCAGTACTTC. This sequence encodes CASSLSGQQETQYF.

The chain uses TRBV7-9 and TRBJ2-3; 10 nucleotides line up with TRBD1. Germline-derived CDR1 and CDR2 are SEHNR and FQNEAQ (reference sequence). The CDR3 is 15 amino acids. J was trimmed by 7 bases and V by 5 bases; bases with no gene match: 9. The CDR3 DNA reads as TGTGCCAGCAGCCGGGACAGGGGTTTGTCTTATACGCAGTATTTT. Translating it yields CASSRDRGLSYTQYF.

The chain recombines TRBV4-1 with TRBJ1-6; a weak D match, TRBD1 (5 bases). CDR3 length: 16 residues. V was shortened by 0 bases and J by 5 bases, with 11 bases between the two germline ends. Germline CDR1 and CDR2: MGHRA and YSYEKL. CDR3 coding DNA: TGCGCCAGCAGCCAAGAAGAGGCAGGGAATAATTCACCCCTCCACTTT. As protein: CASSQEEAGNNSPLHF.

A note on this clone: Different DNA sequences within this sample yield the same CDR3. The V gene is TRBV9, the J gene TRBJ2-5; D is uncertain. With 3 bases removed from V and 5 bases from J, the gap between germline ends came to 5 bases. The CDR3 consists of 11 residues. Germline values: CDR1 SGDLS, CDR2 YYNGEE. CDR3 protein: CASSAQETQYF. The CDR3 bases are TGTGCCAGCAGCGCACAGGAGACCCAGTACTTC.

The chain uses TRBV5-1 and TRBJ2-7; D gene ambiguous. V gave up 4 bases and J gave up 6 bases, with 11 bases separating them. This CDR3 contains 12 residues. Germline lookup yields CDR1 SGHRS and CDR2 YFSETQ. The CDR3 nucleotides read TGCGCCAGCAGCCAGCCAGGTGGCGAGCAGTACTTC. Protein sequence: CASSQPGGEQYF.

The chain couples TRBV9 to TRBJ1-1; 8 positions match TRBD1. This CDR3 has 14 amino acids. Germline V lookup: CDR1 SGDLS, CDR2 YYNGEE. V lost 2 bases and J lost 1; bases outside the gene matches: 1. The CDR3 loop is CASSVTGGNTEAFF. DNA of the CDR3: TGTGCCAGCAGCGTTACAGGGGGGAACACTGAAGCTTTCTTT. Variable domain in full (rest from reference TRBV9 and TRBJ1-1): DSGVTQTPKHLITATGQRVTLRCSPRSGDLSVYWYQQSLDQGLQFLIQYYNGEERAKGNILERFSAQQFPDLHSELNLSSLELGDSALYFCASSVTGGNTEAFFGQGTRLTVV.

This clone was picked up one time. This chain links TRBV7-8 with TRBJ2-7; no definite D call. Trimming cost V 2 bases and J 4 bases, with 6 bases left between them. Looked up from germline, CDR1 is SGHVS and CDR2 is FQNEAQ. This CDR3 spans 12 amino acids. Here the CDR3 DNA reads TGTGCCAGCAGCTTATATCGGTACGAGCAGTACTTC. Translated: CASSLYRYEQYF.

The chain employs TRBV9 and TRBJ2-7, with 7 bases fitting TRBD1. Germline CDR1 reads SGDLS; CDR2 reads YYNGEE. The length of the CDR3 is 14 residues. Trimming cost V 3 bases and J 5 bases; bases outside gene matches: 8. CDR3 sequence reads: CASSARQGRDEQYF. As DNA, the CDR3 is TGTGCCAGCAGCGCAAGACAGGGAAGGGACGAGCAGTACTTC.

V and J are TRBV18 and TRBJ2-3; TRBD2 aligns across 11 bases. Germline trimming cut 3 bases from V and 2 bases from J; bases unmatched to any gene: 4. The CDR3 spans 16 residues. The germline V gene has CDR1 KGHSH and CDR2 LQKENI. The CDR3 is CASSPGTSGYTDTQYF. As DNA, the CDR3 is TGTGCCAGCTCACCTGGGACTAGCGGCTACACAGATACGCAGTATTTT. The variable domain in full, completed from reference TRBV18 and TRBJ2-3, reads NAGVMQNPRHLVRRRGQEARLRCSPMKGHSHVYWYRQLPEEGLKFMVYLQKENIIDESGMPKERFSAEFPKEGPSILRIQQVVRGDSAAYFCASSPGTSGYTDTQYFGPGTRLTVL.